The sample holds a few counts of the clone carrying this T cell receptor (beta chain). Its antigen is not identified. The likely explanation is a read error, given a far larger clone one base away. The observed sequence ends 3 residues before the CDR3 terminus, with the missing tail filled in from the germline J gene. Clones were read by immunoSEQ multiplex PCR, and TCRdb kept only the in-frame ones, dropping some. The record shows 35,000 to 55,000 clones for this sample, with no singletons present. The data derive from a study of T cell clonality in common variable immunodeficiency. Study-wide results and caveats: Repertoire-complication correlations in CVID were limited by patient heterogeneity.

CDR3 length: 15 amino acids. Trimming removed 4 bases at V and 2 bases at J, with 14 bases between. Germline V CDR1 and CDR2: LNHDA, SQIVND (reference sequence). The chain is built from TRBV19 and TRBJ2-5; no firm D call. Sequencing was performed on peripheral blood mononuclear cells. This TCR came from a person aged 18-70 years in good health. Incomplete CDR3 DNA: TGTGCCAGTAGTAGAGAGTCAGGTCGGCAAGAGACC. This encodes CASSRESGRQET. The full CDR3 protein is CASSRESGRQETQYF. The full variable domain, with the rest looked up from reference TRBV19 and TRBJ2-5, is DGGITQSPKYLFRKEGQNVTLSCEQNLNHDAMYWYRQDPGQGLRLIYYSQIVNDFQKGDIAEGYSVSREKKESFPLTVTSAQKNPTAFYLCASSRESGRQETQYFGPGTRLLVL.